What follows describes a single T cell receptor beta chain. Its antigen specificity is not known. The record has no base qualities; no much larger clone is one base away. The data stem from a study of OX40 agonist ivuxolimab in advanced cancers. Regarding the complete study: The costimulatory receptor OX40 (CD134) was targeted by ivuxolimab, a fully human IgG2 agonistic monoclonal antibody. Intravenous ivuxolimab was administered to patients every 2 weeks at six dose levels: 0.01, 0.1, 0.3, 1.5, 3 and 10 mg/kg. Of the roughly 52 patients in dose escalation, about 20 had hepatocellular carcinoma, around 15 had melanoma, 9 had renal cell carcinoma and 9 had head and neck cancer. The dose-escalation cohort was around 83% male with a mean age of about 65 years, ranging from roughly 23 to 85. Patients were allowed to have had prior anti-PD-1, anti-PD-L1 or anti-CTLA-4 therapy, and more than 30% of the dose-escalation patients had previously received checkpoint inhibitors. Three dose-escalation patients achieved partial responses, one with hepatocellular carcinoma and two with cutaneous melanoma. Peripheral TCRbeta sequencing aimed to test whether ivuxolimab altered TCR sequence diversity and caused clonal T-cell expansion. The paper reports the monotherapy dose-escalation portion (N of about 50 patients) of the phase I ivuxolimab trial.

The trial excluded patients who had a history of autoimmune disease or who were on systemic immunosuppression. Peripheral blood for TCR sequencing was collected from all dose cohorts at baseline, on cycle 4 day 1, and on cycle 7 day 1. The samples were drawn from a first-in-human, open-label, multicenter phase I dose-escalation trial of ivuxolimab. Adults with locally advanced or metastatic melanoma, renal cell carcinoma, hepatocellular carcinoma or head and neck squamous cell carcinoma were enrolled in the trial. CD4+ and CD8+ T cells were sorted separately from peripheral blood before TCR sequencing. The paper as a whole reports these results and caveats: After ivuxolimab, expanded clones were on average more numerous among CD8+ T cells than among CD4+ T cells. Which antigens the clonally expanded peripheral T cells were specific for was not determined. Partial responders in the 0.1-3.0 mg/kg groups had among the lowest normalized peripheral clonal expansion, especially among CD8+ T cells. Low levels of normalized T-cell clonal expansion were also seen in some nonresponding patients. Clonal expansion of both CD4+ and CD8+ blood T cells was observed from baseline to week 6 at doses 0.1 to 3.0 mg/kg.

For sequencing of the TCRbeta CDR3 region, genomic DNA was extracted from the sorted cells. The immunoSEQ Assay was used to sequence the TCRbeta CDR3 regions. The source is immuneACCESS, and TCRdb retained only in-frame sequences with V and J called. Part of the clones is not carried over; for the studies checked, unresolved V genes explain less than half of this, and the remainder is unexplained. Recorded for this sample are 36,000 or so clones; 70% to 80% of them occurred a single time. In total, the top ten clones hold approximately 20% of the sample. Deletion took 5 bases off V and 10 bases off J, with a span of 10 bases between the germline ends. Inclusive of the bounding cysteine and phenylalanine, the CDR3 is 10 residues long. Just the 30-base CDR3 DNA is kept, in frame starting at base 1.

The chain employs TRBV5-3 and TRBJ2-7; there is no confident call for the D gene. TRBV5-3 is noted as an ORF with a role that remains uncertain. This clonotype was obtained from an adult with an advanced solid tumor such as melanoma, head and neck, liver or kidney cancer. Sample: CD4+ or CD8+ T cells sorted from blood, taken in a trial of the OX40 agonist ivuxolimab. The DNA is as follows: TGTGCCAGAAGACTCCTATTACAGTACTTC. It specifies CARRLLLQYF.